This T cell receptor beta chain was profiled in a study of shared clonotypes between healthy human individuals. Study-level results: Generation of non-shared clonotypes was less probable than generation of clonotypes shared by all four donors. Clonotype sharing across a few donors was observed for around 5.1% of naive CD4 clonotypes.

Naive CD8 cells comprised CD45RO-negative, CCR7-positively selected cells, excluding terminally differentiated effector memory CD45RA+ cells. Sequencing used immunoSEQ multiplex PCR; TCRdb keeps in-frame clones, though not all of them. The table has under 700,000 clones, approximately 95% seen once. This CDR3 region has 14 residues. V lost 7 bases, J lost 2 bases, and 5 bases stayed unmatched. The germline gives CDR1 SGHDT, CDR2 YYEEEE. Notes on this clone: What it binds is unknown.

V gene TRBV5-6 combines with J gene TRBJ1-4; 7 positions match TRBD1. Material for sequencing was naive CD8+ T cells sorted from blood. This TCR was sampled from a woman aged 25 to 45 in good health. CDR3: CASGRQGTNEKLFF. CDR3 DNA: TGTGCCAGCGGAAGACAGGGCACTAATGAAAAACTGTTTTTT.